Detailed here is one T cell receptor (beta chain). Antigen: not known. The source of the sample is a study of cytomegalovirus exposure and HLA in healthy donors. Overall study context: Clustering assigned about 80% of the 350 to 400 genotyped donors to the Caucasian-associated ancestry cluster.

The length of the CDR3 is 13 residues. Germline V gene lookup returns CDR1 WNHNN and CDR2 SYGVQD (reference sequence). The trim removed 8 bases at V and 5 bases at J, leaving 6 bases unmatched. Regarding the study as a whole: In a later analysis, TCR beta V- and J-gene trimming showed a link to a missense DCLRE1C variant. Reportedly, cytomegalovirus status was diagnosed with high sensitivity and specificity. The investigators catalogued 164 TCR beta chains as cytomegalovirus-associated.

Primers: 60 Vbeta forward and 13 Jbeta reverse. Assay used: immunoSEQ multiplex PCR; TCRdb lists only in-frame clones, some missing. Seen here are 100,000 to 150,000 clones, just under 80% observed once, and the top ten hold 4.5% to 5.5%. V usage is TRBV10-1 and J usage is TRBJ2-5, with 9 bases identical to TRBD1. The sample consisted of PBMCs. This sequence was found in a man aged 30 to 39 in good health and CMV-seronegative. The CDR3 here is CASGGQGGETQYF. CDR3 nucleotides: TGCGCCAGCGGGGGACAGGGAGGGGAGACCCAGTACTTC.